This T cell receptor beta chain was sequenced for a study of T cell changes during pregnancy in multiple sclerosis. Sequencing was performed with immunoSEQ multiplex PCR; in TCRdb, only in-frame clones are kept and a portion is missing. The profile covers approximately 90,000 clones, with approximately 92% appearing a single time and 2% to 2.5% taken by the ten largest. The specimen comprised peripheral blood, sampled after pregnancy. This sequence was found in a female donor with multiple sclerosis, enrolled in a pregnancy study.

Here the CDR3 DNA reads TGCAGCGTTTCTCAAACAGGGGCGGGCGTGAACACTGAAGCTTTCTTT. Its translation: CSVSQTGAGVNTEAFF. The chain recombines TRBV29-1 with TRBJ1-1; 7 bases align to TRBD1. The length of the CDR3 is 16 residues. Germline CDR1 SQVTM, CDR2 ANQGSEA. J gave up 0 bases and V 5 bases, and 12 bases lay outside the gene matches.